The T cell receptor (beta chain) described here comes from a study of regulatory T cells in long-lasting Graves disease. This clonotype was counted between two and nine times. Libraries of TCR beta came from iRepertoire HTBI primers plus Arm-PCR of CDR3 regions. One entry per CDR3 protein, called by TCRdb with MiXCR from the multiplex PCR reads. The data contain a few hundred thousand distinct CDR3 sequences, over 15% of them singletons. Trimming removed 5 bases from V and 9 bases from J; junction bases left unmatched: 10. CDR1 and CDR2 from the germline V gene are MNHEY and SMNVEV (reference sequence). The CDR3 consists of 15 residues. Time point described: newly diagnosed GD, antithyroid drugs for less than 3 months. RNA from PBMCs was the source of the TCR library. These same records also appear under a second study, on T cells in Graves' hyperthyroidism and ophthalmopathy.

This receptor was taken from a man aged 40-50 years with Graves disease. This chain links TRBV27 with TRBJ2-7, with 13 positions matching TRBD2. Sequenced material: peripheral blood mononuclear cells (PBMCs), taken at new diagnosis, from a patient treated with antithyroid drugs. For the CDR3, the DNA is TGTGCCAGCAGTCAGGGACTAGCGGGGCTGGGGGTGCAGTACTTC. This encodes CASSQGLAGLGVQYF.